This TCR beta chain was observed in a study of beta chain features in type 1 diabetes. J was trimmed by 5 bases and V by 10 bases; bases with no gene match: 10. Germline loops: CDR1 MDHEN, CDR2 SYDVKM. The CDR3 consists of 13 residues. Sorting based on CD45RO/CCR7/CD25/CD127/CD95/CD27 separated CD4+ naive, central memory, regulatory and stem cell-like memory cells. As every portion of the isolated RNA was reverse transcribed, the sequencing read expressed TCRB transcripts. TCRdb keeps only in-frame clones here, not all; method: immunoSEQ multiplex PCR. The sample lists around 450,000 clones, approximately 10% occurring once.

The J gene is TRBJ2-5, the V gene TRBV28; 7 nucleotides align to TRBD1. The sequencing input was naive CD4+ T cells from blood. The sequence derives from a woman aged 18-29 years in good health. CDR3: CAITQGLRETQYF. The CDR3 DNA sequence: TGTGCCATTACACAGGGGTTACGGGAGACCCAGTACTTC.